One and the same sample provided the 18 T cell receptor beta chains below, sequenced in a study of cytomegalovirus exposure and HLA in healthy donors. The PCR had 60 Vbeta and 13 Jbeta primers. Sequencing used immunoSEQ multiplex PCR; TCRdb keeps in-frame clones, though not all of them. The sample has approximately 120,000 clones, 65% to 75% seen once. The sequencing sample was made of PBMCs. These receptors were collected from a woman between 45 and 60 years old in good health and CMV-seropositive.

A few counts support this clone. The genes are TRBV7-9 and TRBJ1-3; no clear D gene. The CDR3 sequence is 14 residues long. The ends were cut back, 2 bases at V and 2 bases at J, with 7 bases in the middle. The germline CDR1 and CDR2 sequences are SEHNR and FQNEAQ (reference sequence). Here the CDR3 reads CASSLRGTGNTIYF. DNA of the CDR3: TGTGCCAGCAGCTTACGAGGGACTGGAAACACCATATATTTT.

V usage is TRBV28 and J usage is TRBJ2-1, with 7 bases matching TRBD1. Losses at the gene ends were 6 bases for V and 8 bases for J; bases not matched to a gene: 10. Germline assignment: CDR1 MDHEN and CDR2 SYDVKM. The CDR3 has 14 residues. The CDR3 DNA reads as TGTGCCAGCAGAATAGGGGGCAACACGGATGAGCAGTTCTTC. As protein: CASRIGGNTDEQFF.

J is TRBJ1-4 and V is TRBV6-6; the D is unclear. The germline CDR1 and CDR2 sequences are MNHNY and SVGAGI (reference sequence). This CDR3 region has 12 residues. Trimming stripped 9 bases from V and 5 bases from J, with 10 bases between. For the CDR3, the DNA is TGTGCCAGTACAGACCCGAATGAAAAACTGTTTTTT. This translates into CASTDPNEKLFF.

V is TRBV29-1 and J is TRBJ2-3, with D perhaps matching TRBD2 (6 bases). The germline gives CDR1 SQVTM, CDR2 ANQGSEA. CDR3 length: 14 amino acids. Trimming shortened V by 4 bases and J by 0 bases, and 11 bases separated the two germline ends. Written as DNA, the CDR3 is TGCAGCGTTGCCGGACTACATAGCACAGATACGCAGTATTTT. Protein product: CSVAGLHSTDTQYF.

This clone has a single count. Written as DNA, the CDR3 is TGTGCCAGCAGCGTAGCATTGAGATATCCCACAGATACGCAGTATTTT. Its protein product is CASSVALRYPTDTQYF. This chain connects TRBV9 to TRBJ2-3; D gene uncertain. V was trimmed by 0 bases and J by 2 bases, leaving 13 bases between them. The germline CDR1 and CDR2 sequences are SGDLS and YYNGEE. This CDR3 has 16 amino acids.

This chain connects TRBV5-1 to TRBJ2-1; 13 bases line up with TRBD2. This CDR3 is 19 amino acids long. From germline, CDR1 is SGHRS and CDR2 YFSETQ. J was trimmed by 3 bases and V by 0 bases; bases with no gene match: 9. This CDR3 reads CASSLGTSGGVSSYNEQFF. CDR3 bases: TGCGCCAGCAGCTTGGGTACTAGCGGGGGGGTCTCTAGCTACAATGAGCAGTTCTTC.

CDR3 nucleotide sequence: TGTGCCAGCAGCCAAGCCCCTAAAGAGACCCAGTACTTC. Its protein is CASSQAPKETQYF. The chain employs TRBV14 and TRBJ2-5; D call uncertain. Trimming shortened V by 1 base and J by 3 bases, and 6 bases separated the two germline ends. The V gene's germline CDR1 is SGHDN and CDR2 FVKESK. There are 13 residues in the CDR3.

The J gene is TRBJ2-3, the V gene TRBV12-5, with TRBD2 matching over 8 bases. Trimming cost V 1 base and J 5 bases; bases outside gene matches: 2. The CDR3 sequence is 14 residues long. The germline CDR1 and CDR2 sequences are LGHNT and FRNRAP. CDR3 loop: CASGLAAGGDTQYF. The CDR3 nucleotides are TGTGCTAGTGGTTTGGCCGCGGGGGGAGATACGCAGTATTTT.

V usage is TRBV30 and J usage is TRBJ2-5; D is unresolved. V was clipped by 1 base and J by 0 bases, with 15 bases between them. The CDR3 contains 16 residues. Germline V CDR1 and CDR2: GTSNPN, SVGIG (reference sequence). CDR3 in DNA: TGTGCCTGGAGTGGGGCTGCGTCAGAGTACCAAGAGACCCAGTACTTC. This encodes CAWSGAASEYQETQYF.

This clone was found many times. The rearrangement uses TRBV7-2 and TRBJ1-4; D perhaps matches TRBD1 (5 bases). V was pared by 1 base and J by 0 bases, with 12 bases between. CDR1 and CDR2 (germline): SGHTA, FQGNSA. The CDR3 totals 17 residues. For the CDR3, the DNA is TGTGCCAGCAGCTTAGGGCAGGGCATAACAACTAATGAAAAACTGTTTTTT. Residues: CASSLGQGITTNEKLFF.

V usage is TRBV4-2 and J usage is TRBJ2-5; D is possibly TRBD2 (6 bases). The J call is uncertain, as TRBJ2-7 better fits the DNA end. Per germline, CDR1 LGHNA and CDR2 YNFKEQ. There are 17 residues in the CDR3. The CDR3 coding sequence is TGTGCCAGCAGCCAAGGAGGCGGGACGGGGTCCACCTACGAGCAGTACTTC. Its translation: CASSQGGGTGSTYEQYF.

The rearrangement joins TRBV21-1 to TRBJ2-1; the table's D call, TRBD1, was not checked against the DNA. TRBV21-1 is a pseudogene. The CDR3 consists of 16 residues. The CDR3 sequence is CASSKRKGQGANEQFF. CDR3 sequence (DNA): TGTGCCAGCAGCAAAAGGAAGGGACAGGGGGCCAATGAGCAGTTCTTC.

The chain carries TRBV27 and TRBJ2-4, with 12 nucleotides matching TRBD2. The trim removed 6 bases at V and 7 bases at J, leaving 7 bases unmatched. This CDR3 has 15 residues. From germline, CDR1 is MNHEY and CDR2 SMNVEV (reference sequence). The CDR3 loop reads CASSQGLAGRNIQYF. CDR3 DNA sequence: TGTGCCAGCAGCCAAGGACTAGCGGGGAGGAACATTCAGTACTTC.

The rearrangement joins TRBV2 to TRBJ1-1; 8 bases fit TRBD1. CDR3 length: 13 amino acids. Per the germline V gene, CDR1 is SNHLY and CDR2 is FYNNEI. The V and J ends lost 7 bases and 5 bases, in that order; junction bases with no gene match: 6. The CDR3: CASKQGEGTEAFF. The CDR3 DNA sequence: TGTGCCAGCAAACAGGGGGAAGGGACTGAAGCTTTCTTT.

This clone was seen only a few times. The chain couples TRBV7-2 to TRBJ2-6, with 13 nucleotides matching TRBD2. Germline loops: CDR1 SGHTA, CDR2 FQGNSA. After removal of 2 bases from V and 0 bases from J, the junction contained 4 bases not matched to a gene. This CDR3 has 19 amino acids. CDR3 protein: CASSLKLAGGPSGANVLTF. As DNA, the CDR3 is TGTGCCAGCAGCTTAAAACTAGCGGGGGGGCCCTCTGGGGCCAACGTCCTGACTTTC.

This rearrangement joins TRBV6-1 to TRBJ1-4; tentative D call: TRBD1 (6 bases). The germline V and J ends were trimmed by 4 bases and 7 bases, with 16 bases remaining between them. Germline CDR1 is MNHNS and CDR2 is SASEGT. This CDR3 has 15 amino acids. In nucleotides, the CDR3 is TGTGCCAGCAGTGCAGTGTGGGGGGGCGGTGAAAAACTGTTTTTT. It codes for CASSAVWGGGEKLFF.

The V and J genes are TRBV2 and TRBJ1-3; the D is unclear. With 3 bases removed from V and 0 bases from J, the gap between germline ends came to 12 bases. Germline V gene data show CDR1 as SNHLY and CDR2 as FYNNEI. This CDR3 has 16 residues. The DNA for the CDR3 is TGTGCCAGCAGTGATCAGCTCGGGGTCTCTGGAAACACCATATATTTT. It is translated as CASSDQLGVSGNTIYF.

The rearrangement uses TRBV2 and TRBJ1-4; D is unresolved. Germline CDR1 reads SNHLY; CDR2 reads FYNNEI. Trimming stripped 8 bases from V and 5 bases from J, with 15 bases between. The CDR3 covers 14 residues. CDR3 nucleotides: TGTGCCAGCGTTCGGGAGACCCGGAATGAAAAACTGTTTTTT. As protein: CASVRETRNEKLFF.